This T cell receptor beta chain was identified in a study of blood T cell repertoires in COVID-19. Background on the study: The samples span acute and convalescent COVID-19 from the United States, Italy and Spain. T cells, B-cell-depleted T cells, or PBMCs provided the cDNA or gDNA that served as material.

Per the original data handling: Researchers report that nucleated cell counts were estimated from reference gene primer amplification. Method: immunoSEQ multiplex PCR; TCRdb's copy keeps in-frame clones and lacks some. V, J and clone size reflect that table, while D and trimming were determined from the DNA. Counted here are about 150,000 clones, 76% occurring once; the ten biggest clones make up 3.7%. Sequenced material: peripheral blood. This clonotype originated in a woman of 80 years or more with acute or convalescent COVID-19.

CDR3 DNA: TGTGCCAGCAGCCGCGGGACTAGCGGGATGTCAGATACGCAGTATTTT. Its translation: CASSRGTSGMSDTQYF. This rearrangement joins TRBV11-3 to TRBJ2-3; 13 nucleotides line up with TRBD2. The CDR3 is 16 residues long. CDR1 and CDR2 (germline): SGHNT, YENEEA. V shed 5 bases, J shed 4 bases, and the junction held 6 bases outside the gene matches.